One and the same sample provided the 28 T cell receptor beta chains below, sequenced in a study of beta chain features in type 1 diabetes. Expressed TCRB transcripts were sequenced because the entire RNA isolate underwent reverse transcription. Here immunoSEQ multiplex PCR was the method, and the copy in TCRdb shows in-frame clones only, minus some. The table shows about 370,000 clones, with more than 13% occurring only once. The sample taken for sequencing was naive CD4+ T cells from blood. The receptors originated from a woman younger than 35 in good health.

The J gene is TRBJ2-3, the V gene TRBV6-6, with 9 positions matching TRBD2. V trimming: 4 bases; J trimming: 6 bases; junction bases outside the gene matches: 11. The CDR3 has 16 residues. Per the germline V gene, CDR1 is MNHNY and CDR2 is SVGAGI (reference sequence). The CDR3 coding sequence is TGTGCCAGCAGTTTCAATCTAGGCGGGAGGGCGGATACGCAGTATTTT. Translated, it gives CASSFNLGGRADTQYF.

This clone was seen a few times. This rearrangement joins TRBV4-2 to TRBJ1-2; 7 bases align to TRBD1. Germline V gene lookup returns CDR1 LGHNA and CDR2 YNFKEQ. The length of the CDR3 is 14 residues. After removal of 1 base from V and 5 bases from J, the junction contained 4 bases not matched to a gene. The CDR3 DNA is TGTGCCAGCAGCCAAGGACAGGGAGAGTATGGCTACACCTTC. The encoded protein is CASSQGQGEYGYTF.

V and J are TRBV28 and TRBJ2-7, with TRBD1 matching over 7 bases. The CDR3 totals 15 residues. Looked up from germline, CDR1 is MDHEN and CDR2 is SYDVKM. With V trimmed by 3 bases and J by 2 bases, 7 bases remained unmatched. In nucleotides, the CDR3 is TGTGCCAGCAGTTTTCCGACTCAGGGGGCCTACGAGCAGTACTTC. Protein product: CASSFPTQGAYEQYF.

The sample holds a few counts of this clone. The chain has TRBV6-5 and TRBJ2-1; 7 nucleotides match TRBD2. The germline V gene has CDR1 MNHEY and CDR2 SVGAGI. This CDR3 spans 15 amino acids. V trimming: 4 bases; J trimming: 8 bases; junction bases outside the gene matches: 11. CDR3 residues: CASSSRLAGLHEQFF. In DNA form, the CDR3 reads TGTGCCAGCAGTTCCCGACTAGCCGGTCTGCATGAGCAGTTCTTC.

In its sample, this clone was seen a few times. The chain has TRBV29-1 and TRBJ1-5; tentatively, D is TRBD1 (5 bases). The CDR3 spans 14 residues. Between the trimmed V and J ends, which lost 7 bases and 6 bases, there was a span of 19 bases. Germline V lookup: CDR1 SQVTM, CDR2 ANQGSEA. CDR3 bases: TGCAGCGCTGGGGCCGGGACTATGGGTCAGCCCCAGCATTTT. Protein sequence: CSAGAGTMGQPQHF.

This clone has only a few counts. The chain carries TRBV9 and TRBJ2-4; 8 bases are shared with TRBD2. The length of the CDR3 is 16 residues. V gave up 0 bases and J gave up 5 bases; unmatched junction bases: 7. Germline loops: CDR1 SGDLS, CDR2 YYNGEE. The CDR3 spells CASSVVTGGPQNIQYF. The CDR3 DNA is TGTGCCAGCAGCGTAGTTACGGGAGGGCCCCAAAACATTCAGTACTTC.

This clone was found a few times. The chain couples TRBV5-4 to TRBJ2-7; no clear D gene. From germline, CDR1 is SGHNT and CDR2 YYREEE (reference sequence). V lost 2 bases, J lost 3 bases, and 12 bases lay in between. This CDR3 is 14 amino acids long. In DNA form, the CDR3 reads TGTGCCAGCAGCTTTGGCAGACTCGGCTACGAGCAGTACTTC. This encodes CASSFGRLGYEQYF.

This chain uses TRBV4-3 with TRBJ2-1, with D possibly TRBD1 on 7 matching bases. This CDR3 region has 16 residues. Germline CDR1 and CDR2: LGHNA and YSLEER. V was trimmed by 4 bases and J by 4 bases, leaving 17 bases between them. The CDR3 DNA sequence: TGCGCCAGCAGCCTGCGGGAAGGGACAGCTTACAATGAGCAGTTCTTC. This translates into CASSLREGTAYNEQFF.

This clone was found a few times. J is TRBJ2-3 and V is TRBV5-6, with TRBD1 matching 8 bases. CDR1 is SGHDT and CDR2 is YYEEEE in the germline V gene. V lost 4 bases to trimming and J lost 4 bases; unmatched junction nucleotides: 8. This CDR3 spans 15 amino acids. CDR3 sequence reads: CASSRTGSSSDTQYF. In DNA form, the CDR3 reads TGTGCCAGCAGCCGGACAGGGTCGAGCTCAGATACGCAGTATTTT.

The rearrangement joins TRBV7-2 to TRBJ2-3, with 9 positions matching TRBD2. Trimming removed 6 bases from V and 4 bases from J; junction bases left unmatched: 11. The CDR3 length is 16 residues. CDR1 is SGHTA, CDR2 FQGNSA, per germline. Here the CDR3 DNA reads TGTGCCAGCAGGTCCCGTTGGGCGGGAGGGTCAGATACGCAGTATTTT. Translating gives CASRSRWAGGSDTQYF.

This clone has just a few counts. This chain joins TRBV30 and TRBJ1-3; TRBD1 aligns across 8 bases. This CDR3 spans 16 amino acids. CDR1 is GTSNPN and CDR2 is SVGIG in the germline V gene (reference sequence). After removal of 1 base from V and 0 bases from J, the junction contained 5 bases not matched to a gene. CDR3 coding DNA: TGTGCCTGGAGTGCTCACAGGGGGACCTCTGGAAACACCATATATTTT. This gives the protein CAWSAHRGTSGNTIYF.

A few counts support this clone. The chain joins TRBV14 to TRBJ2-3; 10 bases line up with TRBD2. The germline gives CDR1 SGHDN, CDR2 FVKESK. There are 15 residues in the CDR3. V dropped 3 bases and J dropped 4; count of bases not matched to a gene: 4. The CDR3 here is CASSHGTSVADTQYF. CDR3 nucleotide sequence: TGTGCCAGCAGCCACGGGACTAGCGTCGCAGATACGCAGTATTTT.

The CDR3 loop is CSVATGVSGYTF. In DNA form, the CDR3 reads TGCAGCGTGGCCACAGGGGTGTCGGGCTACACCTTC. The chain has TRBV29-1 and TRBJ1-2; 7 bases are a match to TRBD1. V was pared by 6 bases and J by 8 bases, with 9 bases of the junction left unmatched. The CDR3 extends over 12 amino acids. CDR1 is SQVTM and CDR2 is ANQGSEA in the germline V gene.

J is TRBJ2-6 and V is TRBV6-5, with D perhaps TRBD1 (6 bases). From germline, CDR1 is MNHEY and CDR2 SVGAGI. The CDR3 loop spans 15 amino acids. Trimming removed 6 bases at V and 4 bases at J, with 13 bases between. The CDR3 DNA reads TGTGCCAGCAGACTGGGACATCCCGGGGCCAACGTCCTGACTTTC. It encodes CASRLGHPGANVLTF.

This rearrangement joins TRBV30 to TRBJ1-5; D unclear. The CDR3 consists of 15 residues. V lost 1 base to trimming and J lost 2 bases, with 12 bases between them. The germline V gene encodes CDR1 GTSNPN and CDR2 SVGIG (reference sequence). The CDR3 sequence: CAWSAHLGGNQPQHF. CDR3 nucleotides: TGTGCCTGGAGTGCCCACCTCGGGGGCAATCAGCCCCAGCATTTT.

There are a few counts of this clone. The chain links TRBV6-5 to TRBJ1-1; D gene uncertain. Germline V lookup: CDR1 MNHEY, CDR2 SVGAGI. This CDR3 is 14 amino acids long. V dropped 8 bases and J dropped 3 bases, with 16 bases sitting between them. The CDR3 DNA sequence: TGTGCCAGCTACCCACGGGGATCGTACACTGAAGCTTTCTTT. Encoded protein: CASYPRGSYTEAFF.

The rearrangement joins TRBV7-2 to TRBJ2-7; no clear D. This CDR3 has 14 residues. The germline V gene encodes CDR1 SGHTA and CDR2 FQGNSA. V lost 5 bases, J lost 6 bases, and 17 bases lay in between. CDR3 coding DNA: TGTGCCAGCAGCCCCACCCAGGCGATCCCCGAGCAGTACTTC. The encoded protein is CASSPTQAIPEQYF.

In this sample, this clone turned up a few times. The chain links TRBV19 to TRBJ1-5; a possible D gene is TRBD1 (6 bases). The length of the CDR3 is 14 residues. Between the trimmed V and J ends, which lost 7 bases and 0 bases, there was a span of 10 bases. Germline loops: CDR1 LNHDA, CDR2 SQIVND (reference sequence). Here the CDR3 reads CASKGRGSNQPQHF. CDR3 DNA sequence: TGTGCCAGTAAGGGCAGGGGTAGCAATCAGCCCCAGCATTTT.

V is TRBV18 and J is TRBJ2-7; D possibly corresponds to TRBD2 (5 bases). Looked up from germline, CDR1 is KGHSH and CDR2 is LQKENI. The germline V and J ends were trimmed by 2 bases and 3 bases, with 11 bases remaining between them. This CDR3 has 14 residues. DNA for the CDR3: TGTGCCAGCTCACCATATGACGGAGGCTACGAGCAGTACTTC. Its translation: CASSPYDGGYEQYF.

The chain recombines TRBV4-2 with TRBJ1-3, with 8 bases lining up with TRBD1. V lost 1 base, J lost 0 bases, and 11 bases stayed unmatched. Germline V CDR1 and CDR2: LGHNA, YNFKEQ. This CDR3 comprises 19 residues. CDR3: CASSQVNRGTVRSGNTIYF. For the CDR3, the DNA is TGTGCCAGCAGCCAAGTAAACAGGGGGACCGTTCGCTCTGGAAACACCATATATTTT.

This clone occurred a few times. The chain couples TRBV29-1 to TRBJ2-1, with 7 bases aligning to TRBD2. From germline, CDR1 is SQVTM and CDR2 ANQGSEA. This CDR3 spans 12 amino acids. The V gene end was trimmed by 7 bases and the J gene end by 10 bases; junction bases not matched to a gene: 10. In nucleotides, the CDR3 is TGCAGCGGAATACTACTAGCGCAGGAGCAGTTCTTC. It encodes CSGILLAQEQFF.

This clone showed up just a few times. V is TRBV5-1 and J is TRBJ2-1, with 8 bases identical to TRBD2. Looked up from germline, CDR1 is SGHRS and CDR2 is YFSETQ. The CDR3 consists of 15 residues. Trimming took 3 bases from V and 2 from J; bases not matched to a gene: 4. The CDR3 region is CASSSTSGPYNEQFF. The CDR3 DNA follows: TGCGCCAGCAGCTCCACTAGCGGCCCCTACAATGAGCAGTTCTTC.

This clone has only a few counts. The V and J genes are TRBV6-5 and TRBJ2-7; D unclear. The CDR3 contains 12 residues. V shed 5 bases and J shed 6 bases, with 11 bases lying between them. Germline V gives CDR1 MNHEY, CDR2 SVGAGI. The CDR3 is CASSPRRGEQYF. The CDR3 nucleotides are TGTGCCAGCAGTCCAAGGAGAGGCGAGCAGTACTTC.

V and J are TRBV2 and TRBJ1-5, with 9 bases lining up with TRBD1. Per germline, CDR1 SNHLY and CDR2 FYNNEI. With 5 bases clipped from V and 5 bases from J, the junction kept 4 bases outside the gene matches. The CDR3 contains 14 residues. The CDR3 nucleotides read TGTGCCAGCAGTTCACAGGGGGCTGATCAGCCCCAGCATTTT. Translated, it gives CASSSQGADQPQHF. The complete variable domain, with remaining parts taken from reference TRBV2 and TRBJ1-5, reads EPEVTQTPSHQVTQMGQEVILRCVPISNHLYFYWYRQILGQKVEFLVSFYNNEISEKSEIFDDQFSVERPDGSNFTLKIRSTKLEDSAMYFCASSSQGADQPQHFGDGTRLSIL.

V usage is TRBV5-1 and J usage is TRBJ2-1, with 10 bases aligning to TRBD1. CDR3 size: 13 residues. V lost 7 bases, J lost 7 bases, and 5 bases stayed unmatched. From germline, CDR1 is SGHRS and CDR2 YFSETQ. In DNA form, the CDR3 reads TGCGCCAGCTCTGGACAGGGGGTTAATGAGCAGTTCTTC. It is translated as CASSGQGVNEQFF.

This sequence joins TRBV1 and TRBJ2-1; the table's D call of TRBD1 was not tested on the DNA. TRBV1 corresponds to a pseudogene. The CDR3 is made up of 13 amino acids. The CDR3 DNA reads as TGCACCAGCAGCCAGTCAGATTTGAATGAGCAGTTCTTC. As protein: CTSSQSDLNEQFF.

The chain has TRBV18 and TRBJ2-1; D ambiguous. CDR1 is KGHSH and CDR2 is LQKENI in the germline V gene. The V and J ends lost 2 bases and 2 bases respectively, with 13 bases between them. CDR3 length equals 16 residues. CDR3 sequence reads: CASSPSIDKTYNEQFF. The CDR3 region has the DNA TGTGCCAGCTCACCATCGATTGACAAAACCTACAATGAGCAGTTCTTC.

The V and J genes are TRBV7-2 and TRBJ2-7; TRBD2 aligns across 13 bases. Looked up from germline, CDR1 is SGHTA and CDR2 is FQGNSA. V shed 9 bases, J shed 6 bases, and the junction held 8 bases outside the gene matches. The CDR3 has 14 residues. CDR3 sequence: CASSTSGRNAEQYF. The CDR3 nucleotides read TGTGCCAGTTCGACTAGCGGGAGGAACGCCGAGCAGTACTTC.